A single sample gave rise to the 30 T cell receptor beta chains below, sequenced in a study of shared clonotypes between healthy human individuals. The method was immunoSEQ multiplex PCR; TCRdb's version includes in-frame clones alone and lacks a portion of them. In the table there are about 960,000 clones, about three quarters of which are singletons. The sample consisted of memory CD4+ T cells sorted from blood. Subset noted: CD45RA-negative fraction. These receptors were obtained from a man in his late teens or twenties in good health.

In DNA form, the CDR3 reads TGTGCCATCAGTGAGTCCCCATCCACAGATACGCAGTATTTT. Translating it yields CAISESPSTDTQYF. This sequence joins TRBV10-3 and TRBJ2-3; D is unclear. The CDR3 contains 14 residues. The V gene lost 0 bases and the J gene lost 2 bases, with 6 bases spanning the gap. Germline V gene data show CDR1 as ENHRY and CDR2 as SYGVKD.

Regarding this clone: A much more abundant neighbour one base away suggests this may be a read error. The gene calls are TRBV5-6 and TRBJ1-6; D unclear. Germline V gene data show CDR1 as SGHDT and CDR2 as YYEEEE. The V end lost 6 bases, the J end lost 5 bases, and 12 bases lay between the germline ends. The CDR3 is 14 amino acids. This chain's CDR3 is CASNRTDHNSPLHF. Here the CDR3 DNA reads TGTGCCAGCAACCGTACAGATCATAATTCACCCCTCCACTTT.

The chain carries TRBV6-1 and TRBJ1-6; D is unresolved. Germline CDR1 is MNHNS and CDR2 is SASEGT. The CDR3 runs 13 residues. The ends were cut back, 8 bases at V and 7 bases at J, with 12 bases in the middle. The CDR3 coding sequence is TGTGCCAGCGGACCGGAGATAAATTCACCCCTCCACTTT. It codes for CASGPEINSPLHF.

The chain combines TRBV6-1 with TRBJ2-5; 9 positions match TRBD2. The J call is uncertain, as TRBJ2-7 better fits the DNA end. This CDR3 has 15 residues. From germline, CDR1 is MNHNS and CDR2 SASEGT. As DNA, the CDR3 is TGTGCCAGCAGTGATGGTACTAGCGGGCCCTACGAGCAGTACTTC. Encoded protein: CASSDGTSGPYEQYF.

The rearrangement joins TRBV5-1 to TRBJ1-1; D call uncertain. CDR1 and CDR2 from the germline V gene are SGHRS and YFSETQ. Trimming pared 0 bases from V and 0 bases from J, leaving 9 bases between. CDR3 length: 15 residues. This chain's CDR3 is CASSLDSPMNTEAFF. DNA of the CDR3: TGCGCCAGCAGCTTGGACAGCCCAATGAACACTGAAGCTTTCTTT. The full variable domain, its missing parts supplied by reference TRBV5-1 and TRBJ1-1, is KAGVTQTPRYLIKTRGQQVTLSCSPISGHRSVSWYQQTPGQGLQFLFEYFSETQRNKGNFPGRFSGRQFSNSRSEMNVSTLELGDSALYLCASSLDSPMNTEAFFGQGTRLTVV.

The rearrangement uses TRBV27 and TRBJ1-1; tentative D call: TRBD1 (5 bases). Looked up from germline, CDR1 is MNHEY and CDR2 is SMNVEV (reference sequence). Between the trimmed V and J ends, which lost 4 bases and 7 bases, there was a span of 16 bases. The CDR3 spans 14 residues. Written as DNA, the CDR3 is TGTGCCAGCAGTTCTTCCGGGACTTTGCATGAAGCTTTCTTT. Its protein product is CASSSSGTLHEAFF.

This chain uses TRBV11-1 with TRBJ2-1, with TRBD1 as a possible D gene (6 bases). CDR3 size: 13 residues. From germline, CDR1 is SGHAT and CDR2 FQDESV (reference sequence). Between the trimmed V and J ends, which lost 9 bases and 7 bases, there was a span of 16 bases. The DNA for the CDR3 is TGTGCCAGTGGAGACAGGCAAAGGAATGAGCAGTTCTTC. This translates into CASGDRQRNEQFF.

V is TRBV7-2 and J is TRBJ2-4; 7 positions agree with TRBD1. This CDR3 contains 16 residues. V was clipped by 0 bases and J by 0 bases; unmatched bases: 2. Germline V lookup: CDR1 SGHTA, CDR2 FQGNSA. The CDR3 DNA follows: TGTGCCAGCAGCTTAGCCGGGACAGCAGCCAAAAACATTCAGTACTTC. This translates into CASSLAGTAAKNIQYF. Full variable domain (missing parts from reference TRBV7-2 and TRBJ2-4): GAGVSQSPSNKVTEKGKDVELRCDPISGHTALYWYRQSLGQGLEFLIYFQGNSAPDKSGLPSDRFSAERTGGSVSTLTIQRTQQEDSAVYLCASSLAGTAAKNIQYFGAGTRLSVL.

The chain combines TRBV10-3 with TRBJ2-3; D is perhaps TRBD1 (6 bases). V was pared by 5 bases and J by 4 bases, with 10 bases between. The CDR3 has 13 amino acids. CDR1 and CDR2 (germline): ENHRY, SYGVKD. CDR3 sequence reads: CAISPGQPDTQYF. CDR3 sequence (DNA): TGTGCCATCAGTCCGGGACAACCAGATACGCAGTATTTT.

This sequence joins TRBV28 and TRBJ1-6; D is unclear. This CDR3 spans 13 amino acids. V was cut by 2 bases and J by 6 bases, with 5 bases left in between. CDR1 is MDHEN, CDR2 SYDVKM, per germline. The CDR3 protein is CASSLDGNSPLHF. CDR3 in DNA: TGTGCCAGCAGTTTAGACGGTAATTCACCCCTCCACTTT.

In this sample, this clone turned up a few times. V is TRBV6-1 and J is TRBJ1-5; D gene ambiguous. The CDR3 has 14 amino acids. Germline lookup yields CDR1 MNHNS and CDR2 SASEGT. The V end lost 0 bases, the J end lost 3 bases, and 6 bases lay between the germline ends. The CDR3 here is CASSEAGHNQPQHF. DNA for the CDR3: TGTGCCAGCAGTGAAGCAGGGCACAATCAGCCCCAGCATTTT.

The V and J genes are TRBV29-1 and TRBJ2-1, with TRBD1 matching over 8 bases. V shed 6 bases, J shed 0 bases, and the junction held 7 bases outside the gene matches. CDR1 and CDR2 (germline): SQVTM, ANQGSEA. The CDR3 covers 15 residues. CDR3 region: CSVAQGAGSYNEQFF. DNA for the CDR3: TGCAGCGTCGCCCAGGGGGCAGGCTCCTACAATGAGCAGTTCTTC.

The rearrangement joins TRBV5-1 to TRBJ2-2, with 8 bases that match TRBD2. CDR1 SGHRS and CDR2 YFSETQ come from the germline V gene. This CDR3 is 18 amino acids long. With 5 bases clipped from V and 1 base from J, the junction kept 13 bases outside the gene matches. The CDR3 bases are TGCGCCAGCAGAGTCGGAGCGGGGGTTCAACGGAACACCGGGGAGCTGTTTTTT. Residues: CASRVGAGVQRNTGELFF. The full variable domain, rest sourced from reference TRBV5-1 and TRBJ2-2, is KAGVTQTPRYLIKTRGQQVTLSCSPISGHRSVSWYQQTPGQGLQFLFEYFSETQRNKGNFPGRFSGRQFSNSRSEMNVSTLELGDSALYLCASRVGAGVQRNTGELFFGEGSRLTVL.

The V and J genes are TRBV7-6 and TRBJ2-7; D might be TRBD2 (6 bases). Germline V lookup: CDR1 SGHVS, CDR2 FNYEAQ. V lost 5 bases to trimming and J lost 0 bases, with 14 bases between them. There are 15 residues in the CDR3. The CDR3 coding sequence is TGTGCCAGCAGCCATGGGGGGACGGCCTCCTACGAGCAGTACTTC. It encodes CASSHGGTASYEQYF.

The J gene is TRBJ2-3, the V gene TRBV28; D call uncertain. V was clipped by 3 bases and J by 4 bases, with 14 bases between them. This CDR3 has 15 residues. Germline loops: CDR1 MDHEN, CDR2 SYDVKM. The CDR3 region has the DNA TGTGCCAGCAGTTTTAGATCTGTGTTGCCAGATACGCAGTATTTT. Encoded protein: CASSFRSVLPDTQYF.

The count of this clone is one. The chain links TRBV27 to TRBJ1-2, with D maybe TRBD1 (6 bases). Trimming stripped 5 bases from V and 4 bases from J, with 29 bases between. The CDR3 contains 19 residues. Per the germline V gene, CDR1 is MNHEY and CDR2 is SMNVEV (reference sequence). The CDR3 DNA reads as TGTGCCAGCAGTCCCTACAGCAGGGGCACCCTCCCGAGTGGCTATGGCTACACCTTC. Encoded protein: CASSPYSRGTLPSGYGYTF.

The chain has TRBV5-4 and TRBJ1-3; D may be TRBD1 (5 bases). The germline gives CDR1 SGHNT, CDR2 YYREEE (reference sequence). Trimming shortened V by 3 bases and J by 0 bases, and 10 bases separated the two germline ends. There are 15 residues in the CDR3. The CDR3 protein is CASSWDGASGNTIYF. As DNA, the CDR3 is TGTGCCAGCAGCTGGGACGGCGCCTCTGGAAACACCATATATTTT.

The V call is TRBV5-4, the J call TRBJ1-1; 7 bases match TRBD1. Germline loops: CDR1 SGHNT, CDR2 YYREEE (reference sequence). V trimming: 0 bases; J trimming: 6 bases; junction bases outside the gene matches: 5. The CDR3 loop spans 14 amino acids. CDR3 region: CASSLDRGVSEAFF. In DNA form, the CDR3 reads TGTGCCAGCAGCTTGGACAGGGGAGTTTCTGAAGCTTTCTTT. Full variable domain (missing parts from reference TRBV5-4 and TRBJ1-1): ETGVTQSPTHLIKTRGQQVTLRCSSQSGHNTVSWYQQALGQGPQFIFQYYREEENGRGNFPPRFSGLQFPNYSSELNVNALELDDSALYLCASSLDRGVSEAFFGQGTRLTVV.

The chain links TRBV30 to TRBJ2-1; 8 positions agree with TRBD1. J lost 6 bases, V lost 3 bases, and 4 bases had no gene match. Germline values: CDR1 GTSNPN, CDR2 SVGIG (reference sequence). The CDR3 consists of 13 residues. In nucleotides, the CDR3 is TGTGCCTGGAGGATTACAGGGGGCAATGAGCAGTTCTTC. Protein product: CAWRITGGNEQFF.

The J gene is TRBJ2-7, the V gene TRBV2, with 10 bases identical to TRBD1. V dropped 6 bases and J dropped 4; count of bases not matched to a gene: 0. CDR3 length: 12 residues. Germline V gene lookup returns CDR1 SNHLY and CDR2 FYNNEI. CDR3 sequence: CASRGQGYEQYF. DNA for the CDR3: TGTGCCAGCAGGGGACAGGGGTACGAGCAGTACTTC.

The rearrangement joins TRBV18 to TRBJ2-7; D might be TRBD1 (6 bases). The CDR3 runs 12 residues. Trimming left V 4 bases short and J 5 bases short, with 9 bases between. Germline values: CDR1 KGHSH, CDR2 LQKENI. The CDR3 region is CASSQDRDEQYF. CDR3 nucleotide sequence: TGTGCCAGCTCACAGGACAGAGACGAGCAGTACTTC.

The chain combines TRBV5-1 with TRBJ1-4; a weak D match, TRBD1 (6 bases). There are 16 residues in the CDR3. CDR1 and CDR2 from the germline V gene are SGHRS and YFSETQ. The ends were cut back, 0 bases at V and 4 bases at J, with 13 bases in the middle. This CDR3 reads CASSLAGALVNEKLFF. CDR3 DNA: TGCGCCAGCAGCTTGGCGGGGGCCCTAGTTAATGAAAAACTGTTTTTT.

This clone was seen just once. Distinct nucleotide sequences in the sample also encode this CDR3. V gene TRBV7-8 combines with J gene TRBJ1-4; maybe TRBD1 (5 bases). The germline V and J ends were trimmed by 1 base and 7 bases, with 13 bases remaining between them. The CDR3 length is 15 residues. CDR1 is SGHVS, CDR2 FQNEAQ, per germline. CDR3 amino acids: CASSLVGGGGEKLFF. The CDR3 DNA sequence: TGTGCCAGCAGCTTAGTTGGCGGTGGGGGTGAAAAACTGTTTTTT.

This chain connects TRBV7-3 to TRBJ2-5, with D perhaps TRBD1 or TRBD2 (5 bases each). Between the trimmed V and J ends, which lost 5 bases and 5 bases, there was a span of 15 bases. Per germline, CDR1 SGHTA and CDR2 FQGTGA. This CDR3 has 14 amino acids. The CDR3 DNA reads as TGTGCCAGCAGCCCGACAGTTGGCGGGGAGACCCAGTACTTC. As protein: CASSPTVGGETQYF.

The V and J genes are TRBV4-1 and TRBJ2-1; 9 bases are a match to TRBD2. The CDR3 consists of 17 residues. Trimming cost V 0 bases and J 8 bases; bases outside gene matches: 11. Germline V lookup: CDR1 MGHRA, CDR2 YSYEKL. The CDR3, as DNA: TGCGCCAGCAGCCAAGAATTGGCGGGGGGGCTTTCCGATGAGCAGTTCTTC. Protein product: CASSQELAGGLSDEQFF.

The table lists this clone with a few counts. The chain joins TRBV6-1 to TRBJ1-5; no reliable D call. The CDR3 has 13 residues. From germline, CDR1 is MNHNS and CDR2 SASEGT. The V and J ends lost 6 bases and 0 bases respectively, with 6 bases between them. Here the CDR3 DNA reads TGTGCCAGCAGAGGGTCTAGCAATCAGCCCCAGCATTTT. Amino acids: CASRGSSNQPQHF.

This clone was picked up a small number of times. The chain links TRBV28 to TRBJ2-1; 7 nucleotides agree with TRBD1. Trimming at V came to 5 bases and at J to 7 bases, leaving 8 bases not matched to a gene. Germline CDR1 MDHEN, CDR2 SYDVKM. This CDR3 is built from 14 residues. CDR3 nucleotide sequence: TGTGCCAGCAGTGGGGACAGCTTTAGGAATGAGCAGTTCTTC. This translates into CASSGDSFRNEQFF.

The gene calls are TRBV2 and TRBJ2-7, with 7 nucleotides matching TRBD1. Germline V gene lookup returns CDR1 SNHLY and CDR2 FYNNEI. Losses at the gene ends were 10 bases for V and 1 base for J; bases not matched to a gene: 7. This CDR3 contains 13 residues. CDR3 nucleotides: TGTGCCAATGGGAACAGGGGATCCTACGAGCAGTACTTC. It codes for CANGNRGSYEQYF.

The gene calls are TRBV12-2 and TRBJ2-7; the table's D call, TRBD1, was not checked against the DNA. TRBV12-2 is shown as a pseudogene. This CDR3 contains 12 residues. The DNA of the CDR3 is TGTGCAAGTCGCTTATGCAGCTACGAGCAGTACTTC. It is translated as CASRLCSYEQYF.

V and J are TRBV10-2 and TRBJ2-5, with 11 bases lining up with TRBD2. Per germline, CDR1 WSHSY and CDR2 SAAADI. V lost 7 bases and J lost 9; bases outside the gene matches: 10. The CDR3 has 14 amino acids. DNA of the CDR3: TGCGCCAGCAAATTAGCGGGGGGGCCATCGGCCCAGTACTTC. It specifies CASKLAGGPSAQYF.